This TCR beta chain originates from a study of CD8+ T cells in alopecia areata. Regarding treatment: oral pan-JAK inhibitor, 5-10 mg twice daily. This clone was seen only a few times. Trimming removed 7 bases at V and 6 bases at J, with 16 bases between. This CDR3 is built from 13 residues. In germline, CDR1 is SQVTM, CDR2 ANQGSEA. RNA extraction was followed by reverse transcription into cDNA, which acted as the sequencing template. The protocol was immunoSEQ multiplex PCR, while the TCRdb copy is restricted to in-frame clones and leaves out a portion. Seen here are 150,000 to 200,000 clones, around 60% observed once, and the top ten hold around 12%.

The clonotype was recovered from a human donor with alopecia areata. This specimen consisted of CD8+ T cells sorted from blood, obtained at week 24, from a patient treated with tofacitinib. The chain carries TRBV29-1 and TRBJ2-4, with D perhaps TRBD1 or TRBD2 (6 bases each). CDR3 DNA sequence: TGCAGCGCCGTTGGGGGGCCGGGAAACATTCAGTACTTC. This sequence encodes CSAVGGPGNIQYF. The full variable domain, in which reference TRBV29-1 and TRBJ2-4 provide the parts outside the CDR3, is SAVISQKPSRDICQRGTSLTIQCQVDSQVTMMFWYRQQPGQSLTLIATANQGSEATYESGFVIDKFPISRPNLTFSTLTVSNMSPEDSSIYLCSAVGGPGNIQYFGAGTRLSVL.